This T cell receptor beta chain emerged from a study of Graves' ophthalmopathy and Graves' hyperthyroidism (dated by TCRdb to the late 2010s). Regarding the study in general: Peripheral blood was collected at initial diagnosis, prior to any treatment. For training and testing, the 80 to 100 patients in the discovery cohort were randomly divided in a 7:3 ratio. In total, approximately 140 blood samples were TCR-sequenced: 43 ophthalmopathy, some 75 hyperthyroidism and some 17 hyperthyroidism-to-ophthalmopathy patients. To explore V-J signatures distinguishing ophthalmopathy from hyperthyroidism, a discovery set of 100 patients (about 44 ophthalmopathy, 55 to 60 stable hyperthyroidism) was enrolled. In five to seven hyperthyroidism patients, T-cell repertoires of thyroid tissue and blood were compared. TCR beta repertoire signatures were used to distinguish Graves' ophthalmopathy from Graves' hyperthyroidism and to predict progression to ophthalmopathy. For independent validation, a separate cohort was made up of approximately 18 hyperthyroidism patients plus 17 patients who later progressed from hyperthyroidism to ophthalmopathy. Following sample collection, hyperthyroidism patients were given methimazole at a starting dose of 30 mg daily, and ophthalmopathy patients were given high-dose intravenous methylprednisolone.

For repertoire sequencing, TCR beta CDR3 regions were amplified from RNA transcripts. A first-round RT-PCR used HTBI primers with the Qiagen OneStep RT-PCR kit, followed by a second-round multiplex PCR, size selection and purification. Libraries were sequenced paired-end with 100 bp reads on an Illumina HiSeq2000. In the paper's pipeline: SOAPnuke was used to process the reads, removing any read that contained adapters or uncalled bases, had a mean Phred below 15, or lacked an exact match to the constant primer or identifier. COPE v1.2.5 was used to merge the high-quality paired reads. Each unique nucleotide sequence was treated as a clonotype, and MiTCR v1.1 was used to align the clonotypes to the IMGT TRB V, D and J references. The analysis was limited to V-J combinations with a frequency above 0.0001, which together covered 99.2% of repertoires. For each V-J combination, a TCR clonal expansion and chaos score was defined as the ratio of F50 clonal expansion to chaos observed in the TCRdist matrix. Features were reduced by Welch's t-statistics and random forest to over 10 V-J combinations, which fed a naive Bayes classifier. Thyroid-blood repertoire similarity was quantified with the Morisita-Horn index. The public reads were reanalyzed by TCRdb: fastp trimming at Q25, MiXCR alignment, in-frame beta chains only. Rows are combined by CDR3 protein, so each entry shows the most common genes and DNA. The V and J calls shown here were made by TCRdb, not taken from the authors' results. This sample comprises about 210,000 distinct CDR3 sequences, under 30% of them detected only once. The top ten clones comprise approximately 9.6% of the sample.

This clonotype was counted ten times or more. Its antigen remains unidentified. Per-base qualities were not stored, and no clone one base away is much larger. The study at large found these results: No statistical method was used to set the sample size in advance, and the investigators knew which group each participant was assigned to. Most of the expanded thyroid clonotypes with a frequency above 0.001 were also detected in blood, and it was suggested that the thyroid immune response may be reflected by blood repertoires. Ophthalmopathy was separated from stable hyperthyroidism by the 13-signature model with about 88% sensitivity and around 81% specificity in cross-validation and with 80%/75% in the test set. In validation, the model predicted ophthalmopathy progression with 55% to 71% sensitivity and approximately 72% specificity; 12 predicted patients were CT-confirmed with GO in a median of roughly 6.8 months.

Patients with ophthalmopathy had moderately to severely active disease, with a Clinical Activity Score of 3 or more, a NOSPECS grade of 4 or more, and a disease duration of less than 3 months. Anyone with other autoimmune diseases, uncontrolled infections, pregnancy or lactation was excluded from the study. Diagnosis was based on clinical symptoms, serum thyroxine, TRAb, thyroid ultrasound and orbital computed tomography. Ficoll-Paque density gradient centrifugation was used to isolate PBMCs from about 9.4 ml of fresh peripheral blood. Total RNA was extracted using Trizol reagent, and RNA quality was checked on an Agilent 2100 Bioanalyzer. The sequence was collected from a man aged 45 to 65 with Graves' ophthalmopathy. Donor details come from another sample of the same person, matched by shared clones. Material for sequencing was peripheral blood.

The nucleotides read TGTGCCAGCAGTTTACAGGACAGTCTTTACGAGCAGTACTTC. This translates into CASSLQDSLYEQYF. Recombination linked TRBV27 to TRBJ2-7; TRBD1 is perhaps the D gene, given 6 matching bases. From the cysteine through the phenylalanine, the CDR3 covers 14 amino acids. Only the CDR3 DNA stays, 42 bases, in frame from base 1. V is pared back by 2 bases and J by 4 bases, with 12 bases lying between the germline termini. From the germline V gene (reference sequence), CDR1 is MNHEY and CDR2 is SMNVEV.